Included here is one T cell receptor (beta chain) sequence, with context. These data come from a study of chemoradiotherapy in HPV16-positive cancers. At the level of the study: Candidate HPV-specific T-cell clones and common TCR motifs came from functional assays in a couple of HPV16-positive patients.

Assay used: immunoSEQ multiplex PCR; TCRdb lists only in-frame clones, some missing. In the table there are 5,500 or so clones, over 65% of which are singletons. Samples were taken several times over chemoradiotherapy. The biological material was taken from a patient who underwent chemoradiotherapy. This receptor was identified in a human donor with HPV-associated anogenital cancer.

The CDR3 sequence is CASSLEPDYGYTF. As DNA, the CDR3 is TGCGCCAGCAGCTTGGAGCCTGACTATGGCTACACCTTC. The chain joins TRBV5-1 to TRBJ1-2; D remains ambiguous. The CDR3 sequence is 13 residues long. CDR1 and CDR2 from the germline V gene are SGHRS and YFSETQ. Deletions cut 0 bases from V and 3 bases from J, with 6 bases between. The complete variable domain, with remaining parts taken from reference TRBV5-1 and TRBJ1-2, reads KAGVTQTPRYLIKTRGQQVTLSCSPISGHRSVSWYQQTPGQGLQFLFEYFSETQRNKGNFPGRFSGRQFSNSRSEMNVSTLELGDSALYLCASSLEPDYGYTFGSGTRLTVV.